These 13 T cell receptor beta chains share one sample of origin, sequenced in a study of identical twins. TCRdb redid the calling of the 5' RACE reads with MiXCR, one entry per CDR3 protein. The repertoire holds fewer than 650,000 distinct CDR3 sequences, with just over 7% as singletons. These data were likewise used in another study, on yellow fever vaccine responses in identical twins.

Input material: PBMCs. The source of these receptors is a woman between 18 and 29 years old in good health.

This clonotype was counted between two and nine times. The chain combines TRBV20-1 with TRBJ2-7; D is unclear. Germline CDR1 reads DFQATT; CDR2 reads SNEGSKA (reference sequence). Trimming removed 1 base at V and 3 bases at J, with 19 bases between. This CDR3 contains 16 residues. DNA for the CDR3: TGCAGTGCTAGAGGAGTGCCGAGCACCCAAGACTACGAGCAGTACTTC. This gives the protein CSARGVPSTQDYEQYF.

This clonotype appeared many times. The J gene is TRBJ1-2, the V gene TRBV24-1; unclear D gene. The CDR3 totals 15 residues. Germline lookup yields CDR1 KGHDR and CDR2 SFDVKD. V gave up 3 bases and J gave up 4 bases, with 14 bases separating them. For the CDR3, the DNA is TGTGCCACCAGTGATAGTACGGATTTCTTCTATGGCTACACCTTC. Protein sequence: CATSDSTDFFYGYTF.

The chain joins TRBV12-5 to TRBJ2-3, with D unclear. CDR3 length equals 13 residues. The ends were cut back, 1 base at V and 0 bases at J, with 2 bases in the middle. Germline V CDR1 and CDR2: LGHNT, FRNRAP. CDR3 amino acids: CASGLGSTDTQYF. Written as DNA, the CDR3 is TGTGCTAGTGGTTTGGGAAGCACAGATACGCAGTATTTT. Full variable domain (remainder filled in from reference TRBV12-5 and TRBJ2-3): DARVTQTPRHKVTEMGQEVTMRCQPILGHNTVFWYRQTMMQGLELLAYFRNRAPLDDSGMPKDRFSAEMPDATLATLKIQPSEPRDSAVYFCASGLGSTDTQYFGPGTRLTVL.

The table lists this clonotype with a few counts. V gene TRBV6-1 combines with J gene TRBJ2-1; 12 bases align to TRBD2. Trimming took 3 bases from V and 7 from J; bases not matched to a gene: 10. CDR3 length equals 17 residues. Germline values: CDR1 MNHNS, CDR2 SASEGT. CDR3 sequence: CASSDRTSGKRGNEQFF. CDR3 bases: TGTGCCAGCAGTGATAGGACTAGCGGGAAAAGGGGGAATGAGCAGTTCTTC.

This clonotype has just a few counts. The chain combines TRBV7-9 with TRBJ2-1; 8 nucleotides line up with TRBD1. Germline V gene sequence: CDR1 SEHNR, CDR2 FQNEAQ (reference sequence). This CDR3 has 16 residues. The V gene end was trimmed by 4 bases and the J gene end by 3 bases; junction bases not matched to a gene: 8. The CDR3 DNA reads as TGTGCCAGCAGCTCGTACAGGGGGACTGACTACAATGAGCAGTTCTTC. It specifies CASSSYRGTDYNEQFF.

The gene calls are TRBV5-1 and TRBJ2-1; D ambiguous. V lost 0 bases and J lost 5, with 6 bases in between. CDR1 SGHRS and CDR2 YFSETQ come from the germline V gene. This CDR3 is 13 amino acids long. In nucleotides, the CDR3 is TGCGCCAGCAGCTTGGCAACCCACAATGAGCAGTTCTTC. Protein: CASSLATHNEQFF.

This clonotype was seen a handful of times. The genes are TRBV20-1 and TRBJ2-3; 11 nucleotides align to TRBD2. The germline V gene has CDR1 DFQATT and CDR2 SNEGSKA (reference sequence). The trim removed 5 bases at V and 2 bases at J, leaving 6 bases unmatched. The CDR3 runs 15 residues. The chain's CDR3 is CSAQIAGGTTDTQYF. CDR3 nucleotides: TGCAGTGCTCAAATAGCGGGGGGGACCACAGATACGCAGTATTTT.

The rearrangement uses TRBV7-8 and TRBJ2-1; D ambiguous. Trimming took 1 base from V and 7 from J, leaving 8 bases between them. Germline loops: CDR1 SGHVS, CDR2 FQNEAQ. The CDR3 length is 13 residues. The CDR3 here is CASSLESRNEQFF. In nucleotides, the CDR3 is TGTGCCAGCAGCTTAGAGTCCCGGAATGAGCAGTTCTTC. Supplemented by reference TRBV7-8 and TRBJ2-1, the full variable domain reads GAGVSQSPRYKVAKRGQDVALRCDPISGHVSLFWYQQALGQGPEFLTYFQNEAQLDKSGLPSDRFFAERPEGSVSTLKIQRTQQEDSAVYLCASSLESRNEQFFGPGTRLTVL.

This clonotype was seen many times. The chain is built from TRBV24-1 and TRBJ2-7, with a possible D match to TRBD1 (5 bases). This CDR3 contains 13 residues. CDR1 KGHDR and CDR2 SFDVKD come from the germline V gene. The V end was cut by 1 base, the J end by 5 bases, with 8 bases between. The CDR3 DNA is TGTGCCACCAGTGATTTAGCACAGGACGAGCAGTACTTC. Residues: CATSDLAQDEQYF.

This clonotype was seen a few times. The chain is built from TRBV13 and TRBJ2-1; tentative D call: TRBD1 (5 bases). There are 16 residues in the CDR3. Germline V CDR1 and CDR2: PRHDT, FYEKMQ (reference sequence). Trimming left V 3 bases short and J 10 bases short, with 22 bases between. DNA of the CDR3: TGTGCCAGCAGCTTTTCCCCACAGCTCACAGGAAACGAGCAGTTCTTC. This translates into CASSFSPQLTGNEQFF.

The V and J genes are TRBV6-5 and TRBJ2-5; the D is unclear. The CDR3 is 14 amino acids. Per germline, CDR1 MNHEY and CDR2 SVGAGI. V dropped 0 bases and J dropped 3 bases, with 8 bases sitting between them. The CDR3: CASSYSGWEETQYF. CDR3 sequence (DNA): TGTGCCAGCAGTTACTCTGGGTGGGAAGAGACCCAGTACTTC.

This clonotype was picked up many times. V gene TRBV10-2 combines with J gene TRBJ2-3; tentatively, D is TRBD2 (5 bases). Germline V lookup: CDR1 WSHSY, CDR2 SAAADI. V was trimmed by 6 bases and J by 0 bases, leaving 10 bases between them. The CDR3 sequence is 14 residues long. The CDR3 sequence: CASSERSSTDTQYF. The CDR3 DNA reads as TGCGCCAGCAGCGAGCGGAGTAGCACAGATACGCAGTATTTT.

There are a few counts of this clonotype. This sequence joins TRBV9 and TRBJ2-1; TRBD1 agrees at 8 bases. With 6 bases clipped from V and 5 bases from J, the junction kept 4 bases outside the gene matches. The CDR3 is 13 amino acids. Germline CDR1 SGDLS, CDR2 YYNGEE. The CDR3 coding sequence is TGTGCCAGCAACAGGGGGATTGACAATGAGCAGTTCTTC. Protein: CASNRGIDNEQFF.